The sequence of this T cell receptor (beta chain) was determined in a study of CD8+CD57+ T cells in acquired aplastic anemia. Study context: Isolated CD4+ and CD8+ cells, once sorted, yielded DNA averaging approximately 3 ug.

The authors sequenced patients whose flow cytometry had shown CD8+CD57+ cell expansion. This clonotype came up once. Profiling that covered TCR beta VDJ and CDR3 relied on genomic DNA as its template. TCRdb itself ran the reads through MiXCR, one entry per CDR3 protein. The table includes approximately 57,000 distinct CDR3 sequences, around 57% detected once. The sequencing input was sorted CD4+, CD8+, or CD8+CD57+ T cells (not recorded which) from PBMCs. This TCR was sampled from a human donor with aplastic anemia.

CDR3 region: CASSRTSGTGEQYF. As DNA, the CDR3 is TGTGCCAGCAGCAGGACTAGCGGGACGGGGGAGCAGTACTTC. This chain uses TRBV7-2 with TRBJ2-7; 12 bases match TRBD2. The germline CDR1 and CDR2 sequences are SGHTA and FQGNSA. CDR3 length: 14 amino acids. V shed 5 bases and J 7 bases; nucleotides not matched to a gene: 6. Variable domain in full (rest from reference TRBV7-2 and TRBJ2-7): GAGVSQSPSNKVTEKGKDVELRCDPISGHTALYWYRQSLGQGLEFLIYFQGNSAPDKSGLPSDRFSAERTGGSVSTLTIQRTQQEDSAVYLCASSRTSGTGEQYFGPGTRLTVT.